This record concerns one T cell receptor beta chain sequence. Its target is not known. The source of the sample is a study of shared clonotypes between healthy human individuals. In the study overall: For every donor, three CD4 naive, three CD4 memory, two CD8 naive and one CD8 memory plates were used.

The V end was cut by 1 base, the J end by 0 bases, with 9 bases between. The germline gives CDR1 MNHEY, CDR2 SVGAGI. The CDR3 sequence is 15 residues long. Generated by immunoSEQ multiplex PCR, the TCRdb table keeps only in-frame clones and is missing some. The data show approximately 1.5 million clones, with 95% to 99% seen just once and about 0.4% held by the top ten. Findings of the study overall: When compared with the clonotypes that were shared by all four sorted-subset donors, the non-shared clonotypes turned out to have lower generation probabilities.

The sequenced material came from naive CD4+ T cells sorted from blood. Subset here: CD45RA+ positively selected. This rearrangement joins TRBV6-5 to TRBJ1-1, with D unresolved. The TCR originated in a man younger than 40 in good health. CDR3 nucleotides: TGTGCCAGCAGTTACTTCGGACGGTTGAACACTGAAGCTTTCTTT. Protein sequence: CASSYFGRLNTEAFF.